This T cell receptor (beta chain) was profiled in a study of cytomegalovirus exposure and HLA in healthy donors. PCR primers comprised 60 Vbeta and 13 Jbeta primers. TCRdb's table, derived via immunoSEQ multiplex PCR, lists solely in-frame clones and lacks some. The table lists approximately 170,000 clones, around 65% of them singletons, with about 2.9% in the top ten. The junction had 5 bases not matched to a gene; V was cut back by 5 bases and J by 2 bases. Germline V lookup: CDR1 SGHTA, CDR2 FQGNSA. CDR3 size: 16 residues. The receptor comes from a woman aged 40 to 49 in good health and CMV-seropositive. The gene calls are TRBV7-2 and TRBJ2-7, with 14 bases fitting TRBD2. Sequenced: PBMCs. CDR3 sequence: CASSPGLAGGTYEQYF. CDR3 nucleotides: TGTGCCAGCAGCCCAGGACTAGCGGGGGGTACCTACGAGCAGTACTTC.